The present T cell receptor (beta chain) was sequenced within a study of CD8 T cells in ankylosing spondylitis. Study observations and caveats: Blood of patients with ankylosing spondylitis appeared to be characterized by a TCR beta motif of several highly homologous variants. According to the report, clones linked to the disease were significantly enriched in matched synovial fluid samples taken from ankylosing spondylitis patients. Relatively scarce in peripheral blood, disease-linked clones were CD8+.

As to this clonotype: No antigen is known for it.

Germline loops: CDR1 SGDLS, CDR2 YYNGEE. The V and J ends lost 4 bases and 6 bases, in that order; junction bases with no gene match: 12. This CDR3 has 15 residues. Scientists made TCR beta libraries using quantitative 5'-RACE with molecular barcodes. TCRdb independently ran MiXCR on the 5' RACE reads; one entry per CDR3 protein. The sample lists about 390,000 distinct CDR3 sequences; 20% to 25% were seen once. The receptor was derived from a male donor with ankylosing spondylitis. Sample: blood, either unsorted or a sorted T cell fraction (not recorded which). This chain joins TRBV9 and TRBJ2-7; TRBD2 agrees at 8 bases. CDR3 loop: CASSFSAAGVSEQYF. The CDR3 nucleotides read TGTGCCAGCAGCTTCTCGGCAGCGGGAGTATCCGAGCAGTACTTC.